The subject of this entry is one TCR beta chain. Its antigen remains unknown. Additional DNA sequences in this sample encode the identical CDR3. The source of the sample is a study of cytomegalovirus exposure and HLA in healthy donors. Regarding the study as a whole: Data from an earlier analysis indicated that most TCR beta V segments were productive either about 87% or about 30% of the time.

Healthy bone marrow donors made up the donors. The PCR used 60 Vbeta and 13 Jbeta primers. TCRdb's table, derived via immunoSEQ multiplex PCR, lists solely in-frame clones and lacks some. This sample yields almost 200,000 clones, of which around 79% are seen a single time; approximately 0.39% belongs to the top ten. Germline lookup yields CDR1 SNHLY and CDR2 FYNNEI. Unmatched junction bases numbered 7, after V lost 4 bases and J lost 6 bases. The CDR3 runs 15 residues. V is TRBV2 and J is TRBJ2-2; 8 nucleotides line up with TRBD2. This TCR was recovered from a male donor in good health and CMV-seropositive. The specimen was PBMCs. The CDR3 protein is CASSGLARASGELFF. DNA for the CDR3: TGTGCCAGCAGTGGACTAGCGAGGGCCTCCGGGGAGCTGTTTTTT.